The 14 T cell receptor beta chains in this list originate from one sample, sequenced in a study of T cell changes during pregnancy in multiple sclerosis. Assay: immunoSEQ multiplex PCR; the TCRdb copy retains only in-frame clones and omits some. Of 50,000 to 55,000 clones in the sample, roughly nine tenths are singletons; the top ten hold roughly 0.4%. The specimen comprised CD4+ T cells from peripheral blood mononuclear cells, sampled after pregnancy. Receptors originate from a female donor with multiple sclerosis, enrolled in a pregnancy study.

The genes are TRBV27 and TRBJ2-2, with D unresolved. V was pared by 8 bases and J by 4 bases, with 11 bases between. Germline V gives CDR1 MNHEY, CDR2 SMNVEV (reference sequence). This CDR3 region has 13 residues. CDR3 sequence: CASAAEPTGELFF. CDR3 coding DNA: TGTGCCAGCGCCGCGGAGCCCACCGGGGAGCTGTTTTTT.

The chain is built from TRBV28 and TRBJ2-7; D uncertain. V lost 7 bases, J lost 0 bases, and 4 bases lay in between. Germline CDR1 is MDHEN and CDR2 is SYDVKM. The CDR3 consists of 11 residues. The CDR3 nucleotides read TGTGCCAGCACCTTCTCCTACGAGCAGTACTTC. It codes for CASTFSYEQYF.

The CDR3 region is CASSLNPGSYNEQFF. The CDR3 DNA sequence: TGTGCCAGCAGTCTGAATCCGGGATCCTACAATGAGCAGTTCTTC. The genes are TRBV7-6 and TRBJ2-1; D possibly corresponds to TRBD2 (5 bases). The CDR3 consists of 15 residues. Germline V gene sequence: CDR1 SGHVS, CDR2 FNYEAQ. V gave up 6 bases and J gave up 1 base, with 13 bases separating them. Variable domain in full (rest from reference TRBV7-6 and TRBJ2-1): GAGVSQSPRYKVTKRGQDVALRCDPISGHVSLYWYRQALGQGPEFLTYFNYEAQQDKSGLPNDRFSAERPEGSISTLTIQRTEQRDSAMYRCASSLNPGSYNEQFFGPGTRLTVL.

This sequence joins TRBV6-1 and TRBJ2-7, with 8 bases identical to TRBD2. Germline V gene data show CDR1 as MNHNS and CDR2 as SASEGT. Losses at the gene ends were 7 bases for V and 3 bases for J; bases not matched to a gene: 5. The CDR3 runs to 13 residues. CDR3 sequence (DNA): TGTGCCAGCAAGATAGCGGGATTCTACGAGCAGTACTTC. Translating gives CASKIAGFYEQYF.

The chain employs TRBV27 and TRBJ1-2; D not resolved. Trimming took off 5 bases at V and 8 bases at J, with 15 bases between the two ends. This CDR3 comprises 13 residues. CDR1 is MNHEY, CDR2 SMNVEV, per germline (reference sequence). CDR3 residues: CASSPLPYRGYTF. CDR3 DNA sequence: TGTGCCAGCAGTCCGCTTCCCTATCGCGGCTACACCTTC.

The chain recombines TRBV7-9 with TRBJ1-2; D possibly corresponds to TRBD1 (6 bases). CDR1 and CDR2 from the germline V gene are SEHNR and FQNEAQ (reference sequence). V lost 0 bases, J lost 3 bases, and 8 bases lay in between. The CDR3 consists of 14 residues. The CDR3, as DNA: TGTGCCAGCAGCTTAGCGGGACAAGACTATGGCTACACCTTC. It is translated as CASSLAGQDYGYTF.

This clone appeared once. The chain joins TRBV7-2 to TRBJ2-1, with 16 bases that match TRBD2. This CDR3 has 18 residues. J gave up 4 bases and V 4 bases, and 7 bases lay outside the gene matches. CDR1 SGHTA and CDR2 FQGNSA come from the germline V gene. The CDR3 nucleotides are TGTGCCAGCAGCTCGGGACTAGCGGGAGGGGTAGGGTACAATGAGCAGTTCTTC. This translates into CASSSGLAGGVGYNEQFF.

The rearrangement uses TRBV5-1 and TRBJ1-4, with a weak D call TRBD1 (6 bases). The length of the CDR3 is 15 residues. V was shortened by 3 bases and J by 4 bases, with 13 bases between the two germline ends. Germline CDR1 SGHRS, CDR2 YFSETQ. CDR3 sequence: CASSSRGGGNEKLFF. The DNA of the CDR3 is TGCGCCAGCAGCTCACGCGGGGGCGGTAATGAAAAACTGTTTTTT.

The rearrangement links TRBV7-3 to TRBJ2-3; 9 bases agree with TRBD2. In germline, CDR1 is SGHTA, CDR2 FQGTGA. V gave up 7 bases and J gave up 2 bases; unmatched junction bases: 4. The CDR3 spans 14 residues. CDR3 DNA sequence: TGTGCCAGCAAGCAGCGGGAGGACACAGATACGCAGTATTTT. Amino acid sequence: CASKQREDTDTQYF.

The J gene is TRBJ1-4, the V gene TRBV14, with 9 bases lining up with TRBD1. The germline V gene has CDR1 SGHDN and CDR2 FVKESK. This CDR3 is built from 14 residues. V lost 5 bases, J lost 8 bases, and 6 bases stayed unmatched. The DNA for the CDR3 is TGTGCCAGCAGCAAGACAGGGGGGGAAGAAAAACTGTTTTTT. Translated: CASSKTGGEEKLFF.

The CDR3 DNA sequence: TGTGCCAGCAGCCAAACGCGAGTTATATCCTACGAGCAGTACTTC. Translation gives CASSQTRVISYEQYF. The chain is built from TRBV4-2 and TRBJ2-7; D is ambiguous. Germline-derived CDR1 and CDR2 are LGHNA and YNFKEQ. The CDR3 has 15 residues. Trimming stripped 2 bases from V and 1 base from J, with 12 bases between.

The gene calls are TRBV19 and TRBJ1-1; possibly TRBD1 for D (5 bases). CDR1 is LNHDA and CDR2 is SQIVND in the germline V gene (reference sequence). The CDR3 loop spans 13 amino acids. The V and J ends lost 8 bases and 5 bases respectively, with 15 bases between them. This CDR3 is CASRYRGVTEAFF. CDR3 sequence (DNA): TGTGCCAGTCGATATCGGGGGGTAACTGAAGCTTTCTTT.

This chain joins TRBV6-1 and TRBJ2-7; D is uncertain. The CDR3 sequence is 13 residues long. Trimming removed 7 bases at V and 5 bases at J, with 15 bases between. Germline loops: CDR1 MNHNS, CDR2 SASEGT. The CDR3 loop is CASIESGSHEQYF. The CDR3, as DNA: TGTGCCAGCATCGAGTCAGGATCCCACGAGCAGTACTTC.

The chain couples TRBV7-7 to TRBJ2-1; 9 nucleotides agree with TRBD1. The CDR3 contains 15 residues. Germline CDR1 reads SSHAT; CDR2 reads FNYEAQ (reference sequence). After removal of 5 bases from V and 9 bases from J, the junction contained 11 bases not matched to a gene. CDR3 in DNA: TGTGCCAGCAGCGTAAACACCGGGACAGGGACTGAGCAGTTCTTC. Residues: CASSVNTGTGTEQFF.